These T cell receptor beta chains were read from a single sample in a study of blood T cell repertoires in COVID-19. Only in-frame clones appear in the TCRdb table, and some are missing; sequencing was by immunoSEQ multiplex PCR. The sample shows a few hundred thousand clones, approximately 89% of them seen only once. The source material was PBMCs or T cells enriched from blood (not recorded which). These receptors were obtained from a woman aged 40 to 49 who had been exposed to COVID-19. Each CDR3 is given with its conserved first and last residue. A D gene is named only where the DNA matches it firmly.

cdr3_aa	cdr3_length	v_call	j_call	d_call
CASMVGEPGRYLGTEAFF	18	TRBV2	TRBJ1-1	.
CATSRGQGAGEAFF	14	TRBV15	TRBJ1-1	TRBD1
CASSPQGTESPLHF	14	TRBV2	TRBJ1-6	TRBD1
CASSPRGNSNQPQHF	15	TRBV27	TRBJ1-5	.
CASSHGQGSTSEAFF	15	TRBV3-1/TRBV3-2	TRBJ1-1	TRBD1
CSVDKGQGRYGYTF	14	TRBV29-1	TRBJ1-2	TRBD1
CASSLAGAGTEAFF	14	TRBV27	TRBJ1-1	.
CASSLIPGQNEAFF	14	TRBV11-2	TRBJ1-1	.
CASSLAGRSTDTQYF	15	TRBV7-9	TRBJ2-3	TRBD2
CASSSDRGMRNSPLHF	16	TRBV5-6	TRBJ1-6	.
CASSPRRLAGVYEQYF	16	TRBV21-1	TRBJ2-7	.
CSAGLNYGYTF	11	TRBV29-1	TRBJ1-2	.
CASSENLAGGYNEQFF	16	TRBV6-1	TRBJ2-1	TRBD2
CASSVGGENYGYTF	14	TRBV9	TRBJ1-2	.
CASSYAGIGYTF	12	TRBV6-2/TRBV6-3	TRBJ1-2	.
CASSRAGTNYEQYF	14	TRBV7-9	TRBJ2-7	TRBD2
CATSRESRQMNTEAFF	16	TRBV15	TRBJ1-1	.
CASSLGPRTSGVTLEQYF	18	TRBV5-4	TRBJ2-7	TRBD2
CASSRGGNTEAFF	13	TRBV7-2	TRBJ1-1	.
CASSLMVGTGTAPLHF	16	TRBV7-2	TRBJ1-6	TRBD1
CASSPSPTSYEQYF	14	TRBV18	TRBJ2-7	.
CASSQQQRPGNCHF	14	TRBV6-1	TRBJ1-6	.
CATSRGPVTRAPLHF	15	TRBV15	TRBJ1-6	.
CASSPHPFEQYF	12	TRBV6-2/TRBV6-3	TRBJ2-7	.
CASSTAGQGIYGYTF	15	TRBV19	TRBJ1-2	TRBD1
CSVDGQLAAPFF	12	TRBV29-1	TRBJ1-1	.
CASSPPGLSGKEQYF	15	TRBV18	TRBJ2-7	.
CAGNSGGAVETQYF	14	TRBV2	TRBJ2-5	TRBD2
CASSSSTGSPGYTEAFF	17	TRBV7-8	TRBJ1-1	.
CASTRLKRTNTEAFF	15	TRBV5-1	TRBJ1-1	.
CASTIPDRGKDQPQHF	16	TRBV3-1/TRBV3-2	TRBJ1-5	TRBD1
CASSQGLSAFF	11	TRBV10-1	TRBJ1-1	.
CASSLVRGGPNTQYF	15	TRBV7-9	TRBJ2-3	TRBD2
CASSASGFTEAFF	13	TRBV9	TRBJ1-1	.
CASSERTSGFTQYF	14	TRBV7-2	TRBJ2-3	TRBD2
CSASATSGTGWETQYF	16	TRBV20-1	TRBJ2-5	TRBD2
CAIRESGQINEQFF	14	TRBV10-3	TRBJ2-1	TRBD1
CATKNDRVTYEQYF	14	TRBV28	TRBJ2-7	TRBD1
CASSIYRESNQPQHF	15	TRBV19	TRBJ1-5	.
CASSVKGTEALGGEQYF	17	TRBV6-4	TRBJ2-7	TRBD1